This TCR beta chain was retrieved from a study of blood T cell repertoires in COVID-19. Libraries were prepared by immunoSEQ multiplex PCR; TCRdb keeps only in-frame clonotypes and omits some of them. The data contain about 300,000 clones, roughly 86% of them singletons. The age range of participants was about 18 to 100 years, with residence in 20 to 25 US areas. The study assigned cohorts using participant-reported clinical history. Trimming shortened V by 3 bases and J by 7 bases, and 19 bases separated the two germline ends. Per germline, CDR1 MNHEY and CDR2 SMNVEV (reference sequence). The length of the CDR3 is 16 residues.

The sequence was collected from a woman between 45 and 65 years old who had been exposed to COVID-19. The chain is built from TRBV27 and TRBJ1-3; D might be TRBD1 (5 bases). The specimen was PBMCs or T cells enriched from blood (not recorded which). The CDR3: CASSFGQGVRGNTIYF. CDR3 DNA sequence: TGTGCCAGCAGTTTCGGTCAGGGCGTCCGGGGGAACACCATATATTTT.